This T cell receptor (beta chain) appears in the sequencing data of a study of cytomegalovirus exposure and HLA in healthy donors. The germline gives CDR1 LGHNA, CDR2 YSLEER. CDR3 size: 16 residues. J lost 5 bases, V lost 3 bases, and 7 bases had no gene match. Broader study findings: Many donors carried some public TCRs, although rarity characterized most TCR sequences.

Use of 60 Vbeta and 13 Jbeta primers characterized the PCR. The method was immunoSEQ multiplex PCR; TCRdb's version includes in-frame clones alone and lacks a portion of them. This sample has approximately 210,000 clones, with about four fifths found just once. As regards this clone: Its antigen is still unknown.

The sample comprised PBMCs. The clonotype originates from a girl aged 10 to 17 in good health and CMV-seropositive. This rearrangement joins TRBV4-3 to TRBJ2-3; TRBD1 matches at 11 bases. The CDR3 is CASSHGTGGPRDTQYF. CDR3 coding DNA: TGCGCCAGCAGCCACGGGACAGGGGGGCCGAGAGATACGCAGTATTTT.